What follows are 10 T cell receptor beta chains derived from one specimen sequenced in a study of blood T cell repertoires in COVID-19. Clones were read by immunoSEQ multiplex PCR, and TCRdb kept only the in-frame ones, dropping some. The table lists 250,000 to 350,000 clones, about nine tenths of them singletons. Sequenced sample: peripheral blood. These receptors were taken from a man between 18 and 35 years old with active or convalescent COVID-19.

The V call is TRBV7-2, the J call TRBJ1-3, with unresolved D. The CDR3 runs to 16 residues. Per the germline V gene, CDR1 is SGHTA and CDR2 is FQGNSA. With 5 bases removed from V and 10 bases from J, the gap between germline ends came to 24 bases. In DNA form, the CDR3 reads TGTGCCAGCAGCCTAAGAAGCCTTTCCCCAGGAGGGACCATATATTTT. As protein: CASSLRSLSPGGTIYF.

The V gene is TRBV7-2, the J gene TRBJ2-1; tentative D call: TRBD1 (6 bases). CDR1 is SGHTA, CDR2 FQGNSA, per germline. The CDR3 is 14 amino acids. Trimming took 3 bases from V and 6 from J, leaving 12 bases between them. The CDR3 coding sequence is TGTGCCAGCAGCTTCCAGGGGAGTGGCAATGAGCAGTTCTTC. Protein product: CASSFQGSGNEQFF. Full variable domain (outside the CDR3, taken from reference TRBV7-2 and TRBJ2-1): GAGVSQSPSNKVTEKGKDVELRCDPISGHTALYWYRQSLGQGLEFLIYFQGNSAPDKSGLPSDRFSAERTGGSVSTLTIQRTQQEDSAVYLCASSFQGSGNEQFFGPGTRLTVL.

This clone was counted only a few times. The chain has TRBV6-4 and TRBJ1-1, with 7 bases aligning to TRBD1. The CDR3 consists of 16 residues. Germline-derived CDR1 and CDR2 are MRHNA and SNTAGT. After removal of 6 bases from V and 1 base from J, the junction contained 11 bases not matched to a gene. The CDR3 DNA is TGTGCCAGCAGGCCAGACAGGGCCCTTGGGAACACTGAAGCTTTCTTT. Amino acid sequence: CASRPDRALGNTEAFF.

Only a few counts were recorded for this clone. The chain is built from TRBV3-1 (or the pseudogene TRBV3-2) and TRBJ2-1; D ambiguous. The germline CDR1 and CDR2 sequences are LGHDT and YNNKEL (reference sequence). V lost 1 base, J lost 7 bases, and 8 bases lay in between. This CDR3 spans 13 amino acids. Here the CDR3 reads CASSQVTRNEQFF. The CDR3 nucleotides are TGTGCCAGCAGCCAAGTTACCCGGAATGAGCAGTTCTTC.

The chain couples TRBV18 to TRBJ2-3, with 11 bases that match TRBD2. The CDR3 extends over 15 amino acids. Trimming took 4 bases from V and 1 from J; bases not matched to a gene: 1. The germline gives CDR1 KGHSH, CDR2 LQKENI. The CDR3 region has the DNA TGTGCCAGCTCACAACTAGCGGGGGGCACAGATACGCAGTATTTT. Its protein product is CASSQLAGGTDTQYF.

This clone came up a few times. As DNA, the CDR3 is TGTGCCAGCAGTATTGGACAGGGTAGAACCGGGGAGCTGTTTTTT. It yields the protein CASSIGQGRTGELFF. The chain recombines TRBV28 with TRBJ2-2; 8 nucleotides align to TRBD1. The CDR3 length is 15 residues. In germline, CDR1 is MDHEN, CDR2 SYDVKM. V was pared by 5 bases and J by 5 bases, with 7 bases of the junction left unmatched.

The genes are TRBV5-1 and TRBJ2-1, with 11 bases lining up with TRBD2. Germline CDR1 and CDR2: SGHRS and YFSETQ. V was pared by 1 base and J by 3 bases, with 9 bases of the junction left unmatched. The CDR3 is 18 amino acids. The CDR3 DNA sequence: TGCGCCAGCAGCTTGTATTTCTCTAGCGGGGGGAACTACAATGAGCAGTTCTTC. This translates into CASSLYFSSGGNYNEQFF.

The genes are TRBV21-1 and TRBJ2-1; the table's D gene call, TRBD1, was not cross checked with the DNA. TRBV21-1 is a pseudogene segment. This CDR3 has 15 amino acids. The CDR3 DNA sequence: TGTGCCAGCCAAGTCTCGGGACAGATATATAATGAGCAGTTCTTC. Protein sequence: CASQVSGQIYNEQFF.

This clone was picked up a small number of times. The CDR3 here is CASSYTLAGELFF. For the CDR3, the DNA is TGTGCCAGCAGTTACACACTAGCCGGGGAGCTGTTTTTT. This rearrangement joins TRBV6-2 or TRBV6-3 to TRBJ2-2; possible D gene TRBD2, 5 bases. Germline CDR1 MNHEY, CDR2 SVGEGT. Trimming removed 2 bases from V and 6 bases from J, with 7 bases in between. This CDR3 has 13 amino acids.

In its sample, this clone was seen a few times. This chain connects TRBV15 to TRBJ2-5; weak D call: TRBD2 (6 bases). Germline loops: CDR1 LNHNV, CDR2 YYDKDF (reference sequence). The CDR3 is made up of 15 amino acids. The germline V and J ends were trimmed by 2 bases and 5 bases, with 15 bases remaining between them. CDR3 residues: CATSRRWDSGETQYF. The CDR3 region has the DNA TGTGCCACCAGCAGAAGGTGGGACTCGGGGGAGACCCAGTACTTC.